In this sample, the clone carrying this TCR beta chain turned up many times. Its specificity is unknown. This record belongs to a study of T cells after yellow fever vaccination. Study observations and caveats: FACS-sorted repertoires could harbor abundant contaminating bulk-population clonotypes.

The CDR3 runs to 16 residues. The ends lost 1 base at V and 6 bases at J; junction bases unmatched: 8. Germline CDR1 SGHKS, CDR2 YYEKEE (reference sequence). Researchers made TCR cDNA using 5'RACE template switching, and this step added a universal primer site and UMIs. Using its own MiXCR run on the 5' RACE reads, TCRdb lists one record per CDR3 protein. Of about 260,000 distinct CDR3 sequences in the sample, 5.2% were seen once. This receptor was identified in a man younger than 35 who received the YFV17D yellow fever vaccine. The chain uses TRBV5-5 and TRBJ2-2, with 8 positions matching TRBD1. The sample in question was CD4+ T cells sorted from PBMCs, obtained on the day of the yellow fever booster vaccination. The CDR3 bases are TGTGCCAGCAGCTTGAGGCTTCAGGGGGCATCCGGGGAGCTGTTTTTT. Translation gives CASSLRLQGASGELFF.